The rows below give T cell receptor beta chains drawn from one sample of a study of blood T cell repertoires in COVID-19. Clones were sequenced by immunoSEQ multiplex PCR, and TCRdb holds only the in-frame ones, with some missing. The sample has nearly 300,000 clones, approximately 84% seen once. Sequenced: peripheral blood. Receptors originate from a human donor with COVID-19, enrolled during active disease. The donor label of this sample is uncertain. Each CDR3 is given with its conserved first and last residue. D genes are given only for firm matches. Some rows have no size entry. The others give once, few or many, or a class for an expanded clone.

d_call | j_call | clone_size | v_call | cdr3_nt | cdr3_aa
TRBD1 | TRBJ2-7 | - | TRBV10-1 | TGCGCCAGTTCAGATAACCACGGACAGGGGTACGAGCAGTACTTC | CASSDNHGQGYEQYF
TRBD2 | TRBJ2-3 | - | TRBV6-1 | TGTGCCAGCAGTGAACGCGGAGCGGGACGAGGGGATACGCAGTATTTT | CASSERGAGRGDTQYF
TRBD1 | TRBJ1-1 | - | TRBV6-1 | TGTGCCAGCAGTGAAGTGACAGGGGGCGGGCGGACTGAAGCTTTCTTT | CASSEVTGGGRTEAFF
- | TRBJ2-1 | - | TRBV6-5 | TGTGCCAGCAGTTACGGGACAATTTACAATGAGCAGTTCTTC | CASSYGTIYNEQFF
- | TRBJ2-5 | - | TRBV27 | TGTGCCAGCAGTCCAAGCGGAGAGGAGGGAGAGACCCAGTACTTC | CASSPSGEEGETQYF
TRBD1 | TRBJ1-4 | - | TRBV19 | TGTGCCAGTAGTATCGGACAGGGTTTGGAAAAACTGTTTTTT | CASSIGQGLEKLFF
- | TRBJ1-4 | - | TRBV29-1 | TGCAGCGTCAGGCAAACAGGGCTGGGCGAAAAACTGTTTTTT | CSVRQTGLGEKLFF
TRBD2 | TRBJ2-7 | - | TRBV11-2 | TGTGCCAGCAGCCGACTAGCGGGAGGCACCTACGAGCAGTACTTC | CASSRLAGGTYEQYF
- | TRBJ1-1 | - | TRBV10-3 | TGTGCCTCGACAGCGAACACTGAAGCTTTCTTT | CASTANTEAFF
- | TRBJ1-2 | once | TRBV28 | TGTGCCAGCACCCTTTGGGGGGGCAGGGGCTATGGCTACACCTTC | CASTLWGGRGYGYTF
TRBD2 | TRBJ2-7 | - | TRBV2 | TGTGCCAGCAGTGCGGGACTAGCGGGCTACGAGCAGTACTTC | CASSAGLAGYEQYF
TRBD2 | TRBJ2-3 | - | TRBV18 | TGTGCCAGCTCACCTATGGCTAGCGGGAGAGGGGGCACAGATACGCAGTATTTT | CASSPMASGRGGTDTQYF